This TCR beta chain derives from a study of blood T cell repertoires in COVID-19. Study information: The United States, Italy and Spain supplied acute and convalescent COVID-19 samples. PBMCs, B-cell-depleted T cells, or T cells provided the cDNA or gDNA that made up the material.

Unmatched junction bases numbered 1, after V lost 2 bases and J lost 11 bases. The CDR3 has 12 residues. The germline gives CDR1 MNHEY, CDR2 SMNVEV (reference sequence). In the original analysis: Amplification with reference gene primers provided the estimates of nucleated cell counts. Method: immunoSEQ multiplex PCR; TCRdb's copy keeps in-frame clones and lacks some. D and trimming come from the DNA, and the V and J calls and clone size come from that table. The sample records 150,000 to 200,000 clones, around 83% being singletons. The chain joins TRBV27 to TRBJ1-4, with 8 bases fitting TRBD1. The receptor's source is a man aged 18 to 30 with acute or convalescent COVID-19. Sample: peripheral blood. CDR3 residues: CASSLDRGKLFF. CDR3 nucleotides: TGTGCCAGCAGTTTAGACAGGGGTAAACTGTTTTTT.